Listed here are 32 T cell receptor beta chains from one sample, sequenced in a study of CXCR3-negative and CXCR3-positive naive CD8 T cells. Overall study results and limits: For CXCR3-positive naive cells, TRB CDR3s were more hydrophobic than those of CXCR3-negative naive cells.

No antigen is known for these receptors. UMI-labeled 5' RACE yielded the TRB cDNA libraries. After re-calling the 5' RACE reads, TCRdb lists one entry per CDR3 protein, DNA absent. The sample holds about 98,000 distinct CDR3 sequences. Sequencing was carried out using naive CXCR3+ CD8+ T cells from blood. Subset defined: CD45RO-CCR7+CD27+CD95- naive CD8+ T cells expressing CXCR3 (TNR3+). These receptor sequences come from a human donor in good health. Some clones in this sample may be carry-over from other donors' samples.

The chain carries TRBV4-1 and TRBJ2-7; TCRdb designates TRBD1, a call that cannot be tested without DNA. The CDR3 covers 16 residues. Germline loops: CDR1 MGHRA, CDR2 YSYEKL. CDR3 region: CASSQDAGQTLILQYF.

V gene TRBV2 combines with J gene TRBJ1-1. The CDR3 totals 12 residues. Germline V gene data show CDR1 as SNHLY and CDR2 as FYNNEI. The CDR3 reads CASSLVDTEAFF.

The rearrangement joins TRBV27 to TRBJ1-5; absent DNA, TCRdb's TRBD1 call cannot be checked. The CDR3 has 19 amino acids. Per the germline V gene, CDR1 is MNHEY and CDR2 is SMNVEV (reference sequence). The CDR3 reads CASSLVGTRGVRSNQPQHF.

The gene calls are TRBV4-3 and TRBJ1-6; TCRdb's D call of TRBD1 is untestable without DNA. Per germline, CDR1 LGHNA and CDR2 YSLEER. This CDR3 is built from 18 residues. CDR3 sequence: CASSQDRGLQATGSPLHF.

This chain joins TRBV6-2 or TRBV6-3 and TRBJ2-7; TCRdb indicates TRBD2, and absent DNA this call remains unverified. Germline V lookup: CDR1 MNHEY, CDR2 SVGEGT. The CDR3 has 15 residues. CDR3 amino acids: CASSHTTGTDYEQYF.

The chain carries TRBV29-1 and TRBJ2-5; TCRdb's D call of TRBD1 is untestable without DNA. CDR3 length: 15 amino acids. The germline V gene has CDR1 SQVTM and CDR2 ANQGSEA. The CDR3 region is CSGGAGTGVRETQYF.

The V gene is TRBV7-3, the J gene TRBJ2-1; TCRdb names TRBD1, which stays unverified in the absence of DNA. Germline CDR1 is SGHTA and CDR2 is FQGTGA. The CDR3 is made up of 14 amino acids. The CDR3 here is CASSSGHEYNEQFF.

The J gene is TRBJ2-5, the V gene TRBV4-2; TCRdb picks TRBD1, but there is no DNA to check that call. Germline-derived CDR1 and CDR2 are LGHNA and YNFKEQ. This CDR3 is 15 amino acids long. The CDR3 protein is CASSQGVGKEETQYF.

This chain joins TRBV27 and TRBJ1-2; TCRdb returns TRBD1, unconfirmable since there is no DNA. The CDR3 has 14 residues. CDR1 is MNHEY and CDR2 is SMNVEV in the germline V gene (reference sequence). The CDR3 is CASSLGTGGYGYTF.

V gene TRBV12-3 or TRBV12-4 combines with J gene TRBJ2-1; without DNA, the TCRdb call of TRBD1 cannot be checked. CDR3 length equals 14 residues. CDR3 residues: CASSLEGLYNEQFF.

The chain joins TRBV9 to TRBJ2-3; TCRdb indicates TRBD1, and absent DNA this call remains unverified. CDR3 length equals 15 residues. The germline CDR1 and CDR2 sequences are SGDLS and YYNGEE. The CDR3 loop is CASSQTGDSTDTQYF.

CDR3 region: CASSLAGVQDTQYF. The chain has TRBV28 and TRBJ2-3; TCRdb names TRBD2, which stays unverified in the absence of DNA. This CDR3 has 14 residues. Germline CDR1 MDHEN, CDR2 SYDVKM.

The chain has TRBV27 and TRBJ2-1; TCRdb's D gene call, TRBD1, goes unchecked for lack of DNA. This CDR3 has 15 amino acids. Germline CDR1 MNHEY, CDR2 SMNVEV (reference sequence). The chain's CDR3 is CASSLRGQLYNEQFF.

The chain carries TRBV28 and TRBJ2-1; the TCRdb call, TRBD2, lacks DNA for checking. The CDR3 is 15 residues long. Germline CDR1 and CDR2: MDHEN and SYDVKM. The CDR3 sequence is CASSLRSGGADEQFF.

The chain recombines TRBV19 with TRBJ2-1; lacking DNA, the TRBD1 call made by TCRdb goes unchecked. The CDR3 loop spans 13 amino acids. Germline values: CDR1 LNHDA, CDR2 SQIVND (reference sequence). The CDR3 sequence: CASSGAGGNEQFF.

The genes are TRBV7-9 and TRBJ2-7; TCRdb gives TRBD1 as the D gene, but with no DNA this cannot be confirmed. CDR3 length: 15 amino acids. CDR1 SEHNR and CDR2 FQNEAQ come from the germline V gene (reference sequence). CDR3 in amino acids: CASSSTGGQTYEQYF.

The chain is built from TRBV12-3 or TRBV12-4 and TRBJ1-1; the D call from TCRdb, TRBD1, cannot be confirmed without DNA. The CDR3 has 14 residues. CDR3: CASSWTRTGTEAFF.

The chain has TRBV7-6 and TRBJ2-1; no DNA is available, so the TRBD1 call from TCRdb remains unchecked. Looked up from germline, CDR1 is SGHVS and CDR2 is FNYEAQ. The CDR3 spans 15 residues. The CDR3 reads CASKLAGGGYNEQFF. The full variable domain, completed using reference TRBV7-6 and TRBJ2-1, is GAGVSQSPRYKVTKRGQDVALRCDPISGHVSLYWYRQALGQGPEFLTYFNYEAQQDKSGLPNDRFSAERPEGSISTLTIQRTEQRDSAMYRCASKLAGGGYNEQFFGPGTRLTVL.

The CDR3 protein is CASSQDRGADTGELFF. The chain joins TRBV4-3 to TRBJ2-2; TCRdb outputs TRBD1, but without DNA this stays unchecked. The germline CDR1 and CDR2 sequences are LGHNA and YSLEER. The CDR3 totals 16 residues.

The rearrangement uses TRBV7-9 and TRBJ2-7; TCRdb's D call of TRBD1 is untestable without DNA. CDR1 and CDR2 (germline): SEHNR, FQNEAQ (reference sequence). The CDR3 has 15 amino acids. The CDR3 loop reads CASSATLLSGVEQYF.

The chain recombines TRBV7-9 with TRBJ2-1. Germline lookup yields CDR1 SEHNR and CDR2 FQNEAQ (reference sequence). The CDR3 length is 14 residues. The CDR3 spells CASSPTSPYNEQFF.

The rearrangement links TRBV20-1 to TRBJ2-7; the D gene TCRdb calls, TRBD2, cannot be checked with no DNA. CDR1 is DFQATT and CDR2 is SNEGSKA in the germline V gene (reference sequence). This CDR3 contains 16 residues. This CDR3 is CSARALTSGGSYEQYF.

The chain couples TRBV27 to TRBJ2-5. This CDR3 is 13 amino acids long. Germline-derived CDR1 and CDR2 are MNHEY and SMNVEV (reference sequence). The CDR3 is CASSSQYQETQYF.

CDR3 residues: CASSSDRSEQFF. The rearrangement links TRBV12-3 or TRBV12-4 to TRBJ2-1; the TRBD1 assignment by TCRdb is unverifiable without DNA. The CDR3 has 12 residues.

The CDR3 reads CASSYQLAGVIYEQYF. The chain joins TRBV28 to TRBJ2-7; TCRdb proposes TRBD2, but this gene call is untestable without DNA. Germline V gene sequence: CDR1 MDHEN, CDR2 SYDVKM. The CDR3 is 16 residues long.

The chain employs TRBV15 and TRBJ1-3. The CDR3 loop spans 15 amino acids. Per germline, CDR1 LNHNV and CDR2 YYDKDF (reference sequence). CDR3 sequence: CATSRGISSGNTIYF.

This chain links TRBV27 with TRBJ1-1; absent DNA, TCRdb's TRBD1 call cannot be checked. This CDR3 is built from 14 residues. CDR1 and CDR2 from the germline V gene are MNHEY and SMNVEV (reference sequence). The CDR3 here is CASSSGTGFTEAFF.

The chain employs TRBV12-3 or TRBV12-4 and TRBJ2-7; TCRdb's assignment of TRBD1 cannot be checked, as there is no DNA. The CDR3 runs to 17 residues. This chain's CDR3 is CASSDPEDRVPVGEQYF.

The chain has TRBV28 and TRBJ1-2; the D call of TRBD1 rests on TCRdb alone, since no DNA is present to check it. The CDR3 spans 16 residues. Germline V gene data show CDR1 as MDHEN and CDR2 as SYDVKM. CDR3 residues: CASSSLDRVEDYGYTF.

V gene TRBV9 combines with J gene TRBJ2-1; TCRdb proposes TRBD1, but this gene call is untestable without DNA. The CDR3 runs to 17 residues. From germline, CDR1 is SGDLS and CDR2 YYNGEE. CDR3 residues: CASSHWGGPNSYNEQFF.

V and J are TRBV29-1 and TRBJ1-1; TCRdb gives TRBD1 as the D gene, but with no DNA this cannot be confirmed. CDR3 length equals 14 residues. Germline V gives CDR1 SQVTM, CDR2 ANQGSEA. This CDR3 reads CSVAPGRQNTEAFF.

The V gene is TRBV15, the J gene TRBJ2-5; the TCRdb D gene call, TRBD1, has no DNA to confirm it. CDR1 LNHNV and CDR2 YYDKDF come from the germline V gene (reference sequence). The CDR3 has 18 residues. The CDR3 loop reads CATSRDGTSGVLGETQYF. Supplemented by reference TRBV15 and TRBJ2-5, the full variable domain reads DAMVIQNPRYQVTQFGKPVTLSCSQTLNHNVMYWYQQKSSQAPKLLFHYYDKDFNNEADTPDNFQSRRPNTSFCFLDIRSPGLGDTAMYLCATSRDGTSGVLGETQYFGPGTRLLVL.